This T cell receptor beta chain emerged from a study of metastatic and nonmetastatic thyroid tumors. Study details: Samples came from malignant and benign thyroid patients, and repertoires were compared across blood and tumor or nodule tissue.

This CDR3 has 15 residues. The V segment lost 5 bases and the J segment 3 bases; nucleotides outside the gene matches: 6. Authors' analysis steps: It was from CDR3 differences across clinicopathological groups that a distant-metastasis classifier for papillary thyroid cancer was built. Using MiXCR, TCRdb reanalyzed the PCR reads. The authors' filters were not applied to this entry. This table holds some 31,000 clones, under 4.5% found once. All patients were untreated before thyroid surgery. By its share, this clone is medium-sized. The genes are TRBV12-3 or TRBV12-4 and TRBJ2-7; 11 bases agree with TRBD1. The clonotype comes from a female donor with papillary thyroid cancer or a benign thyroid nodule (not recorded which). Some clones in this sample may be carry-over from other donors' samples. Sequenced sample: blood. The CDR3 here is CASSASGTGGYEQYF. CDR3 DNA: TGTGCCAGCAGTGCATCCGGGACAGGGGGCTACGAGCAGTACTTC.